A single sample is the source of the 17 T cell receptor beta chains below, sequenced in a study of blood T cell repertoires in COVID-19. The data were produced by immunoSEQ multiplex PCR, yet TCRdb's version contains in-frame clones alone and is incomplete. The sample carries fewer than 300,000 clones, just under 90% recorded once. The sample was peripheral blood. These receptor sequences come from a woman aged 50 to 60 with COVID-19, enrolled during active disease.

V usage is TRBV18 and J usage is TRBJ1-1; unclear D gene. V was clipped by 6 bases and J by 6 bases, with 14 bases between them. CDR1 is KGHSH and CDR2 is LQKENI in the germline V gene. The CDR3 loop spans 13 amino acids. This CDR3 reads CASSHTAGAEAFF. In nucleotides, the CDR3 is TGTGCCAGCTCCCATACGGCAGGTGCTGAAGCTTTCTTT.

The genes are TRBV7-9 and TRBJ2-2; D gene uncertain. Germline values: CDR1 SEHNR, CDR2 FQNEAQ (reference sequence). V dropped 1 base and J dropped 5 bases, with 11 bases sitting between them. The CDR3 has 15 residues. The CDR3 DNA is TGTGCCAGCAGCTTAGTGACTGGTTCTACCGGGGAGCTGTTTTTT. Residues: CASSLVTGSTGELFF.

This chain joins TRBV29-1 and TRBJ1-3; tentative D call: TRBD1 (5 bases). There are 14 residues in the CDR3. CDR1 is SQVTM and CDR2 is ANQGSEA in the germline V gene. V was shortened by 4 bases and J by 0 bases, with 10 bases between the two germline ends. This CDR3 reads CSVVGASSGNTIYF. The CDR3 DNA reads as TGCAGCGTTGTAGGGGCTAGCTCTGGAAACACCATATATTTT.

This clone showed up just once. This chain joins TRBV18 and TRBJ2-2; possible D gene TRBD2, 5 bases. Trimming shortened V by 8 bases and J by 6 bases, and 13 bases separated the two germline ends. This CDR3 contains 13 residues. Germline V gene lookup returns CDR1 KGHSH and CDR2 LQKENI. CDR3 residues: CASRSWEPGELFF. DNA for the CDR3: TGTGCCAGCAGATCGTGGGAGCCCGGGGAGCTGTTTTTT.

The genes are TRBV27 and TRBJ1-5, with 7 bases matching TRBD1. The CDR3 has 16 amino acids. Germline-derived CDR1 and CDR2 are MNHEY and SMNVEV (reference sequence). With 6 bases clipped from V and 1 base from J, the junction kept 9 bases outside the gene matches. CDR3 sequence: CASSPTGKYSNQPQHF. For the CDR3, the DNA is TGTGCCAGCAGCCCGACAGGGAAGTACAGCAATCAGCCCCAGCATTTT.

The V and J genes are TRBV5-4 and TRBJ1-1, with TRBD1 identical over 8 bases. The CDR3 has 15 amino acids. Germline CDR1 SGHNT, CDR2 YYREEE (reference sequence). Losses at the gene ends were 2 bases for V and 2 bases for J; bases not matched to a gene: 5. CDR3 region: CASSLGDRHNTEAFF. In DNA, the CDR3 is TGTGCCAGCAGCTTAGGGGACAGGCATAACACTGAAGCTTTCTTT.

The chain is built from TRBV6-2 or TRBV6-3 and TRBJ2-2; D is perhaps TRBD1 (6 bases). This CDR3 has 18 amino acids. Germline lookup yields CDR1 MNHEY and CDR2 SVGEGT. V shed 0 bases and J shed 1 base, with 15 bases lying between them. The CDR3 sequence: CASSYSTAGALNTGELFF. In DNA form, the CDR3 reads TGTGCCAGCAGTTACTCGACGGCAGGGGCCCTGAACACCGGGGAGCTGTTTTTT.

This chain joins TRBV7-9 and TRBJ1-1; D not certain. Germline loops: CDR1 SEHNR, CDR2 FQNEAQ (reference sequence). The V end was cut by 5 bases, the J end by 4 bases, with 11 bases between. This CDR3 region has 13 residues. CDR3 nucleotide sequence: TGTGCCAGCAGCCCCCTGTTCGGCACTGAAGCTTTCTTT. This codes for CASSPLFGTEAFF.

The rearrangement links TRBV6-4 to TRBJ2-2, with 8 bases aligning to TRBD1. V was pared by 4 bases and J by 5 bases, with 3 bases of the junction left unmatched. The CDR3 is 14 amino acids. CDR1 and CDR2 (germline): MRHNA, SNTAGT. The CDR3 region is CASSVTGATGELFF. CDR3 DNA: TGTGCCAGCAGTGTGACAGGGGCTACCGGGGAGCTGTTTTTT.

This sequence joins TRBV11-3 and TRBJ2-7, with 8 bases matching TRBD1. Germline CDR1 reads SGHNT; CDR2 reads YENEEA. The CDR3 consists of 14 residues. V was clipped by 0 bases and J by 4 bases; unmatched bases: 2. DNA for the CDR3: TGTGCCAGCAGCTTAGAGGACAGGGAGTACGAGCAGTACTTC. Its protein is CASSLEDREYEQYF.

This chain joins TRBV5-4 and TRBJ2-1; 9 bases agree with TRBD2. Germline V CDR1 and CDR2: SGHNT, YYREEE (reference sequence). The CDR3 is 15 residues long. V dropped 0 bases and J dropped 6; count of bases not matched to a gene: 4. The CDR3 reads CASSLASGNTNEQFF. The CDR3 nucleotides read TGTGCCAGCAGCTTGGCTAGCGGGAATACCAATGAGCAGTTCTTC.

The gene calls are TRBV6-6 and TRBJ1-5; the match to TRBD1 covers 7 bases. V shed 6 bases, J shed 5 bases, and the junction held 4 bases outside the gene matches. The CDR3 is 13 amino acids. Per germline, CDR1 MNHNY and CDR2 SVGAGI (reference sequence). The CDR3 DNA is TGTGCCAGCAGCCAGGGACAGTATCAGCCCCAGCATTTT. Its translation is CASSQGQYQPQHF.

This rearrangement joins TRBV7-2 to TRBJ2-3, with 13 nucleotides matching TRBD2. This CDR3 has 15 amino acids. After removal of 4 bases from V and 7 bases from J, the junction contained 5 bases not matched to a gene. CDR1 and CDR2 from the germline V gene are SGHTA and FQGNSA. CDR3 loop: CASSSRLAGGYTQYF. The CDR3 nucleotides read TGTGCCAGCAGCTCCCGACTAGCGGGAGGATATACGCAGTATTTT. Complete variable domain (other parts from reference TRBV7-2 and TRBJ2-3): GAGVSQSPSNKVTEKGKDVELRCDPISGHTALYWYRQSLGQGLEFLIYFQGNSAPDKSGLPSDRFSAERTGGSVSTLTIQRTQQEDSAVYLCASSSRLAGGYTQYFGPGTRLTVL.

This chain connects TRBV4-2 to TRBJ1-1, with 7 bases lining up with TRBD1. V lost 1 base, J lost 1 base, and 6 bases stayed unmatched. Looked up from germline, CDR1 is LGHNA and CDR2 is YNFKEQ. CDR3 size: 16 residues. CDR3 in amino acids: CASSQVSGGGNTEAFF. CDR3 coding DNA: TGTGCCAGCAGCCAAGTCTCAGGGGGAGGGAACACTGAAGCTTTCTTT.

The chain carries TRBV7-2 and TRBJ1-1, with 9 positions matching TRBD1. Germline V CDR1 and CDR2: SGHTA, FQGNSA. This CDR3 contains 17 residues. J gave up 0 bases and V 4 bases, and 9 bases lay outside the gene matches. The CDR3 coding sequence is TGTGCCAGCAGCTCTCGACAGGGGGGATTTATGAACACTGAAGCTTTCTTT. This gives the protein CASSSRQGGFMNTEAFF. Drawing the rest from reference TRBV7-2 and TRBJ1-1, the complete variable domain is GAGVSQSPSNKVTEKGKDVELRCDPISGHTALYWYRQSLGQGLEFLIYFQGNSAPDKSGLPSDRFSAERTGGSVSTLTIQRTQQEDSAVYLCASSSRQGGFMNTEAFFGQGTRLTVV.

This clone was recorded only once. The chain links TRBV4-2 to TRBJ1-2; unclear D gene. The CDR3 spans 15 residues. Trimming removed 0 bases from V and 3 bases from J, with 11 bases in between. Germline V lookup: CDR1 LGHNA, CDR2 YNFKEQ. The CDR3 loop is CASSQDLGKDYGYTF. As DNA, the CDR3 is TGTGCCAGCAGCCAAGATCTAGGAAAAGACTATGGCTACACCTTC.

The chain's CDR3 is CASSIDTFSGNTIYF. The DNA for the CDR3 is TGTGCCAGTAGTATAGATACTTTCTCTGGAAACACCATATATTTT. The chain uses TRBV19 and TRBJ1-3, with D unresolved. This CDR3 has 15 residues. Germline CDR1 and CDR2: LNHDA and SQIVND (reference sequence). V dropped 0 bases and J dropped 0 bases, with 6 bases sitting between them. The whole variable domain, remainder taken from reference TRBV19 and TRBJ1-3, is DGGITQSPKYLFRKEGQNVTLSCEQNLNHDAMYWYRQDPGQGLRLIYYSQIVNDFQKGDIAEGYSVSREKKESFPLTVTSAQKNPTAFYLCASSIDTFSGNTIYFGEGSWLTVV.